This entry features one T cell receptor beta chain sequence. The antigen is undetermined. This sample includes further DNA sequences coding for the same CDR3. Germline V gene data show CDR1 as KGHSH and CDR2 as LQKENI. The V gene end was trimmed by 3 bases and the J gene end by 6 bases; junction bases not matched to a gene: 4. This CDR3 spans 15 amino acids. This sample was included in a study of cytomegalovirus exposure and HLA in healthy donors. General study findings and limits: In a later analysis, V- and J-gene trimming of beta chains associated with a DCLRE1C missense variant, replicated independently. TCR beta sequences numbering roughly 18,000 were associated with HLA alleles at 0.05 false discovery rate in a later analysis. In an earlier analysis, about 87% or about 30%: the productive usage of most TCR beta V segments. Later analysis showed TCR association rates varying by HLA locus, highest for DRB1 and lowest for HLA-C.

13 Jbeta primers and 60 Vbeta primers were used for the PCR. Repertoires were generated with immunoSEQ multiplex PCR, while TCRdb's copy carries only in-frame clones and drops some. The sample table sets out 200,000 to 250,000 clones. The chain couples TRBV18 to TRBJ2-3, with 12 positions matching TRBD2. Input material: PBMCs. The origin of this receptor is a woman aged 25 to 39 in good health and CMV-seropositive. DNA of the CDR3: TGTGCCAGCTCACCGCGGACTAGCGGGGCGGATACGCAGTATTTT. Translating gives CASSPRTSGADTQYF.